This T cell receptor beta chain appears in the sequencing data of a study of primary melanoma T cells and metastatic recurrence. Whole-study findings and limits: T-cell fraction over 20% seemed protective regardless of ulceration or nodes. Independent of thickness, ulceration, mitotic rate and age, T-cell fraction reportedly predicted outcome. A T-cell-mediated antitumor response in primary melanoma was only suggested.

This CDR3 region has 13 residues. The germline V gene encodes CDR1 KGHSH and CDR2 LQKENI. The V end lost 1 base, the J end lost 4 bases, and 5 bases lay between the germline ends. On this clone itself: Antigen: not known.

Profiling relied on immunoSEQ multiplex PCR, and the TCRdb table lists in-frame clones only, not all of them. Of roughly 2,900 clones listed, more than 75% are singletons. This chain links TRBV18 with TRBJ1-5; D unresolved. Material: melanoma tumor tissue. The receptor was isolated from a human donor with melanoma. The CDR3 DNA follows: TGTGCCAGCTCACCACTGGCTAATCAGCCCCAGCATTTT. The encoded protein is CASSPLANQPQHF.